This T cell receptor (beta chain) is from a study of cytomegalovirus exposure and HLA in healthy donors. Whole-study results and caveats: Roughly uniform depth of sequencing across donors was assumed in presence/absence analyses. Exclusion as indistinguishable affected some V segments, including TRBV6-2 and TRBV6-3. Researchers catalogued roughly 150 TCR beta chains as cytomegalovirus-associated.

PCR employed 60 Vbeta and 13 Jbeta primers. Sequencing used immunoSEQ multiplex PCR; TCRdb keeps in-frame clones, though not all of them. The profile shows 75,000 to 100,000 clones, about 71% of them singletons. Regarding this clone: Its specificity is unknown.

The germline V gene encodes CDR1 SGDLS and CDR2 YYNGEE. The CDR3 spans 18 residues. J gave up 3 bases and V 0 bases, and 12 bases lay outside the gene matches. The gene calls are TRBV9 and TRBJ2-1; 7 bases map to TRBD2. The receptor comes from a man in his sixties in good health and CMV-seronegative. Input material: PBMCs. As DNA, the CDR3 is TGTGCCAGCAGCGTAGCTCGGGCTAGCGGTAAGCTCTACAATGAGCAGTTCTTC. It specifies CASSVARASGKLYNEQFF.